The clone carrying this TCR beta chain was seen once. Its target is not known. A much larger clone sits a single nucleotide away, making a read error possible. The source of the sample is a study of T cell repertoires in cytomegalovirus infection. The wider study: An indication of both CMV infection and matching HLA type came from public TCR beta signatures.

TCRdb re-derived calls from the reads in MiXCR, one entry per CDR3 protein. The sample consists of under 800,000 distinct CDR3 sequences, around 24% of them appearing once. Per germline, CDR1 SEHNR and CDR2 FQNEAQ (reference sequence). The CDR3 is 14 residues long. Deletions cut 7 bases from V and 8 bases from J, with 18 bases between. Study observations and caveats: Dominant in the ex vivo response were TCR beta clonotypes restricted by HLA-C and specific for CMV. Pooled public TCR beta family frequency picked out CMV carriers with the relevant HLA.

The sample taken for sequencing was CD8+ T cells from PBMCs. This TCR derives from a human donor in good health (CMV status not recorded). Some clones in this sample may be carry-over from other donors' samples. The chain carries TRBV7-9 and TRBJ2-1; D tentatively reads TRBD1 or TRBD2 (5 bases each). CDR3 residues: CASTRPGQEDEQFF. The CDR3 DNA reads as TGTGCCAGCACACGCCCAGGGCAGGAGGATGAGCAGTTCTTC.